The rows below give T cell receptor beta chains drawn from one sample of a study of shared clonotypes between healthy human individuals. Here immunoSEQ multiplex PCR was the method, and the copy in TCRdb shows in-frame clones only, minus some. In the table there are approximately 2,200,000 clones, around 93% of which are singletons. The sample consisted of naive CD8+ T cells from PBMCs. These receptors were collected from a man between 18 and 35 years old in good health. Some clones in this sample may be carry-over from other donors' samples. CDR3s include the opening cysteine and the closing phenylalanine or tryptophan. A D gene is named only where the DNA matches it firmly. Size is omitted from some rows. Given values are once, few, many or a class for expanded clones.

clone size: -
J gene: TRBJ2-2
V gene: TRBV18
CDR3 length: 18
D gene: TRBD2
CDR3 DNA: TGTGCCAGCTCACCGTGGGCTAGCGGGAGGCCGAACACCGGGGAGCTGTTTTTT
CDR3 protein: CASSPWASGRPNTGELFF

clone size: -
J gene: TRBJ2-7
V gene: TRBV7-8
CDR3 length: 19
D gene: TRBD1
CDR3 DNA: TGTGCCAGCAGCGGAGCCATGGCGGGGACAGGGGGCGCCCCGTACGAGCAGTACTTC
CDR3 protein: CASSGAMAGTGGAPYEQYF

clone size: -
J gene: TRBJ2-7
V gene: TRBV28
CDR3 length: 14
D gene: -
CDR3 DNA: TGTGCCAGCAGTTTACATAATCTCCTCTACGAGCAGTACTTC
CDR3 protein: CASSLHNLLYEQYF

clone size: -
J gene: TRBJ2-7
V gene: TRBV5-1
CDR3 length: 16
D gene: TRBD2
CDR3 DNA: TGCGCCAGCAGCTTACCAAGACTAGCGGGGTCCTACGAGCAGTACTTC
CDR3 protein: CASSLPRLAGSYEQYF

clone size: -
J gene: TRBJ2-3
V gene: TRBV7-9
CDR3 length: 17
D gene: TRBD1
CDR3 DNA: TGTGCCAGCAGCTTCCCACAGGGGGTGACAAGTCGAGATACGCAGTATTTT
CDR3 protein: CASSFPQGVTSRDTQYF

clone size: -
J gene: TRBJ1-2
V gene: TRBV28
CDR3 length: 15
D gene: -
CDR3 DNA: TGTGCCAGCAGTTTATCAGCGACAGGAGGAGATGGCTACACCTTC
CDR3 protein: CASSLSATGGDGYTF

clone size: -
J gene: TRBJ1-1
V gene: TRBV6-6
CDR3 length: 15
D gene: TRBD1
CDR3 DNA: TGTGCCAGCAGTTACAAGACAGGGTTCGACACTGAAGCTTTCTTT
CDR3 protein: CASSYKTGFDTEAFF

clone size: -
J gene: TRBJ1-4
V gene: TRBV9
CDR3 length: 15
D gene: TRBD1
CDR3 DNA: TGTGCCAGCAGCCTCGGACAGGGAACAAACGAAAAACTGTTTTTT
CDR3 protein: CASSLGQGTNEKLFF

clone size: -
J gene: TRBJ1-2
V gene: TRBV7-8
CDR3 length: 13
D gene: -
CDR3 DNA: TGTGCCAGCAGCTTAAGGGGGGGTAATGGCTACACCTTC
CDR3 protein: CASSLRGGNGYTF

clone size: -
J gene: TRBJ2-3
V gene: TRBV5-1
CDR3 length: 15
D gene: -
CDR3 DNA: TGCGCCAGCAGCTTAACCGCCTCTAGCACAGATACGCAGTATTTT
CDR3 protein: CASSLTASSTDTQYF

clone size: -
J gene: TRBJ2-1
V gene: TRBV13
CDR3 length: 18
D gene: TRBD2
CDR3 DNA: TGTGCCAGCAGCCCAGGGACTAGCGGGAGTTTGTCCTACAATGAGCAGTTCTTC
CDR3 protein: CASSPGTSGSLSYNEQFF

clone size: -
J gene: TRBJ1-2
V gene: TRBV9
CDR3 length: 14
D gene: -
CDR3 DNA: TGTGCCAGCAGCGCACAGGGACCTAACTATGGCTACACCTTC
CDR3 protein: CASSAQGPNYGYTF

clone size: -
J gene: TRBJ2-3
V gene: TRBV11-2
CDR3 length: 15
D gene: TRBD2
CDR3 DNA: TGTGCCAGCAGCTCCCTAGCGGGGGTTCGAGATACGCAGTATTTT
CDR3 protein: CASSSLAGVRDTQYF

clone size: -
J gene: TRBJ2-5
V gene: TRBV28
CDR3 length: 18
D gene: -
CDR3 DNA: TGTGCCAGCAGCTCCCACGCTCGGACACGGGACCCTCCAGAGACCCAGTACTTC
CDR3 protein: CASSSHARTRDPPETQYF

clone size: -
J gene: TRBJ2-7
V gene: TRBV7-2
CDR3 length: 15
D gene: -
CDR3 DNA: TGTGCCAGCAGCTTAGGGACAGACAATACCTACGAGCAGTACTTC
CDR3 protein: CASSLGTDNTYEQYF

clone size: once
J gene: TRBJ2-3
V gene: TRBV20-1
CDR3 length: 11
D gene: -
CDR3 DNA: TGCAGTGCTAGGGGGGGAGATACGCAGTATTTT
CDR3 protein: CSARGGDTQYF

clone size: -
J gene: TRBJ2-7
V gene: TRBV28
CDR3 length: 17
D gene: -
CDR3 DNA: TGTGCCAGCAGTCCAAGGATCCGACGGGTGGGGATCTACGAGCAGTACTTC
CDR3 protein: CASSPRIRRVGIYEQYF

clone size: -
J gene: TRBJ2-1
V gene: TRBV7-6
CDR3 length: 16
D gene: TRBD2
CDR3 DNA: TGTGCCAGCAGCTTCCTTGCGGGAGGAACCTACAATGAGCAGTTCTTC
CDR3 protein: CASSFLAGGTYNEQFF

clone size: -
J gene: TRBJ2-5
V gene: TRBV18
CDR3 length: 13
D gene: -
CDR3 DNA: TGTGCCAGCTCACGGGGCAGGGGAGAGACCCAGTACTTC
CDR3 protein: CASSRGRGETQYF

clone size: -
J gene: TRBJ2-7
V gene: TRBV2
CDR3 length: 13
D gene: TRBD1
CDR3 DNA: TGTGCCAGCACCCGATCGACAGGGGTCGAGCAGTACTTC
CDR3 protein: CASTRSTGVEQYF

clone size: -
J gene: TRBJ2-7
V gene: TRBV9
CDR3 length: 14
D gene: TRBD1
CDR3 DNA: TGTGCCAGCAGCGTAGAAGCAGGGGGCTACGAGCAGTACTTC
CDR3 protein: CASSVEAGGYEQYF

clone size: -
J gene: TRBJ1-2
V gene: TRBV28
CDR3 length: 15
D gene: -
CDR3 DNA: TGTGCCAGCAGTTTATATATAGCCGGGGCCTCTGGCTACACCTTC
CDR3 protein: CASSLYIAGASGYTF

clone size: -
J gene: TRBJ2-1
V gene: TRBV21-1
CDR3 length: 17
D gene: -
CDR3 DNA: TGTGCCAGCAGCAAACTTTGGACTAGCGGAGGGAGGGATGAGCAGTTCTTC
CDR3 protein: CASSKLWTSGGRDEQFF

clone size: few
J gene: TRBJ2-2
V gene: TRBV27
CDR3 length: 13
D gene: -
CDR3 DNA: TGTGCCAGCAGTTTCAGGGTAACCGGGGAGCTGTTTTTT
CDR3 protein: CASSFRVTGELFF

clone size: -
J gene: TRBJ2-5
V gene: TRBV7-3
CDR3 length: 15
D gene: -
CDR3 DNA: TGTGCCAGCAGCTTAGGGGGCAGCCTTGGAGAGACCCAGTACTTC
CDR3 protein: CASSLGGSLGETQYF

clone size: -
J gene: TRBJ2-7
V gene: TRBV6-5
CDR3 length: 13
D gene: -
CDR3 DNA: TGTGCCAGCAGTTACTCGAGTGAGGTCGAGCAGTACTTC
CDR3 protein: CASSYSSEVEQYF

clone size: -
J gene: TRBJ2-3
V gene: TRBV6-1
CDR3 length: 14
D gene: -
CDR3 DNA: TGTGCCAGTGGAGGGACATCTTGGACAGATACGCAGTATTTT
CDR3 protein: CASGGTSWTDTQYF

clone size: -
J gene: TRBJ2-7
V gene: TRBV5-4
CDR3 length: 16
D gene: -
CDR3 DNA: TGTGCCAGCAGCTTGGGGCACTCACAGTACACTTACGAGCAGTACTTC
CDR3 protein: CASSLGHSQYTYEQYF

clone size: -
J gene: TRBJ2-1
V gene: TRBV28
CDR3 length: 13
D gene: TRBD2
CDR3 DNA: TGTGCCAGCAGGAAACTAGCGGGAGTAGGTTCGTTCTTC
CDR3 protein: CASRKLAGVGSFF

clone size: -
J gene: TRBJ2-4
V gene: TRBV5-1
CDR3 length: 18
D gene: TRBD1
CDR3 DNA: TGCGCCAGCAGCTCCAGAGGGGGAGACAGGGTAGACAAAAACATTCAGTACTTC
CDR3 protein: CASSSRGGDRVDKNIQYF

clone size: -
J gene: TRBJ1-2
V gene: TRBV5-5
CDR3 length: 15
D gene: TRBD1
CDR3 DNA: TGTGCCAGCAGCCACGCTCGACAGGGCGCATATGGCTACACCTTC
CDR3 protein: CASSHARQGAYGYTF

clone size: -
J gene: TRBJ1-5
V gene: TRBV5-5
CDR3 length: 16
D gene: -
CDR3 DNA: TGTGCCAGCAGCGTCGGTCGGGGCAGGGACAATCAGCCCCAGCATTTT
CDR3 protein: CASSVGRGRDNQPQHF